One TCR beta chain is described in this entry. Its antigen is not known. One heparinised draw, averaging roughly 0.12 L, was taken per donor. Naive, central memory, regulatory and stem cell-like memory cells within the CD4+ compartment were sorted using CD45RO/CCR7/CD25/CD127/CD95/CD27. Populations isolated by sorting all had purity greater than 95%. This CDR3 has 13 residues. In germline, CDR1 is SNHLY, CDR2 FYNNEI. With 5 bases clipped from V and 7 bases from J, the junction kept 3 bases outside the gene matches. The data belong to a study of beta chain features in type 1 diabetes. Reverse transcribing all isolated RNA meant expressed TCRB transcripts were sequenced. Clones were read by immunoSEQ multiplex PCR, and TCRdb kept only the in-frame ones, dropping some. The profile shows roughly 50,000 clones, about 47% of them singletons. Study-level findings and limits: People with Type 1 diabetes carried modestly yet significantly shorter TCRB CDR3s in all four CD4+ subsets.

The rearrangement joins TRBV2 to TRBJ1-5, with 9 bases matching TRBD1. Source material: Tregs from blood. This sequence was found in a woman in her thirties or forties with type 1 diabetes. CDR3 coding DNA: TGTGCCAGCAGTCAGACAGGGGGACAGCCCCAGCATTTT. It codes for CASSQTGGQPQHF. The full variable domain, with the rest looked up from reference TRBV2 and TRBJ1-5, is EPEVTQTPSHQVTQMGQEVILRCVPISNHLYFYWYRQILGQKVEFLVSFYNNEISEKSEIFDDQFSVERPDGSNFTLKIRSTKLEDSAMYFCASSQTGGQPQHFGDGTRLSIL.